The 2 T cell receptor beta chains listed next were all sequenced from one sample in a study of blood T cell repertoires in COVID-19. The table came from immunoSEQ multiplex PCR; TCRdb's copy has only in-frame clones and leaves some out. The sample holds 220,000 or so clones; roughly 80% are singletons and the top ten take approximately 1.3%. The sequencing sample was made of PBMCs or T cells enriched from blood (not recorded which). Source of these receptors: a woman in her forties with acute COVID-19.

Comments on this clone: At one end, the junction sequence differs from germline, possibly due to a read error. This sequence joins TRBV6-2 or TRBV6-3 and TRBJ2-7; D is unclear. CDR3 size: 13 residues. Germline CDR1 MNHEY, CDR2 SVGEGT. This chain's CDR3 is CASSELSGSRLDF. CDR3 bases: TGTGCCAGCAGTGAGCTGTCCGGGTCTCGCTTGGACTTC.

The chain's CDR3 is CASSEPGRTLGYTF. The CDR3 DNA is TGTGCCAGCAGTGAGCCGGGGAGAACTTTAGGCTACACCTTC. J is TRBJ1-2 and V is TRBV6-1; D not certain. Per the germline V gene, CDR1 is MNHNS and CDR2 is SASEGT. CDR3 length: 14 amino acids. Trimming took off 3 bases at V and 8 bases at J, with 16 bases between the two ends.